Here is one T cell receptor beta chain with its context. As yet, its antigen is unknown. Data came from immunoSEQ multiplex PCR; TCRdb stores just in-frame clones and leaves some out. The repertoire holds 250,000 to 350,000 clones, with 70% to 80% as singletons. The source of the sample is a study of cytotoxic CD8 clonotypes in ibrutinib-treated CLL. Study-level findings and limits: Increased clonality at ibrutinib response gave way to a return toward baseline at progression.

CDR1 is SEHNR, CDR2 FQNEAQ, per germline (reference sequence). V lost 2 bases and J lost 5, with 9 bases in between. CDR3 length equals 13 residues. This specimen was PBMCs, taken at disease progression, from a patient treated with ibrutinib. This chain links TRBV7-9 with TRBJ2-5; either TRBD1 or TRBD2 may supply D (5 bases each). The sequence was collected from a human donor with chronic lymphocytic leukemia. CDR3 coding DNA: TGTGCCAGCAGCTTACGGGGCGAGGAGACCCAGTACTTC. Its translation: CASSLRGEETQYF.